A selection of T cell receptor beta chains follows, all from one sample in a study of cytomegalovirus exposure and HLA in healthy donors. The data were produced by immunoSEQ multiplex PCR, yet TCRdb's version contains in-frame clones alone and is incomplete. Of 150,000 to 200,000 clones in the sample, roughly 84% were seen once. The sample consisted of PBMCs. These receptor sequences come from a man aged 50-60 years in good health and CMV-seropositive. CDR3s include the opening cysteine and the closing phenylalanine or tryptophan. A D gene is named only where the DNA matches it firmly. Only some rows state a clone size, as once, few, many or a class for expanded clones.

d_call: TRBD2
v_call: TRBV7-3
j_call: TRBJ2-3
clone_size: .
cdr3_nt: TGTGCCAGCAGCTCTAGCGGGATTAGCACAGATACGCAGTATTTT
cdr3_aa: CASSSSGISTDTQYF

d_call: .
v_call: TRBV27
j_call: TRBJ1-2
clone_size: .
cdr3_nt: TGTGCCAGCAGCCCCGGGTACCGCCCGGACTATGGCTACACCTTC
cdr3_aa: CASSPGYRPDYGYTF

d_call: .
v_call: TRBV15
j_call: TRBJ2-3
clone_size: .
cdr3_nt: TGTGCCACCAGCACGGCATCCGTCGGGACGCAGTATTTT
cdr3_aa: CATSTASVGTQYF

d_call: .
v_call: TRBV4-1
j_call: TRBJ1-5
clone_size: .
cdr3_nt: TGCGCCAGCAGCCAAGAAGGAGGTGGTTTGGAGCCCCAGCATTTT
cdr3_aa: CASSQEGGGLEPQHF

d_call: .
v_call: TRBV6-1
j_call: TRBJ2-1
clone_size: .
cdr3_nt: TGTGCCAGCAGTGAAGCTTGGAGACAGGAGTACAATGAGCAGTTCTTC
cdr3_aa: CASSEAWRQEYNEQFF

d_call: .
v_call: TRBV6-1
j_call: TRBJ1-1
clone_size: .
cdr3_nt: TGTGCCAGCAGTGAAATAGGCGGCACTGAAGCTTTCTTT
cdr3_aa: CASSEIGGTEAFF

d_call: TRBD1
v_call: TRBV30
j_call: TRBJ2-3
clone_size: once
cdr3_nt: TGTGCCTGGGAGGGGGCTCGGGATACGCAGTATTTT
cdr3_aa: CAWEGARDTQYF

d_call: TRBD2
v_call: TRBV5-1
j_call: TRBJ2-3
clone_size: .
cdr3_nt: TGCGCCAGCAGCTTGGTGGTAGCGGGGGGTCCAGATACGCAGTATTTT
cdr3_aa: CASSLVVAGGPDTQYF

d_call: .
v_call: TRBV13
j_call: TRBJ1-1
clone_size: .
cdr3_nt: TGCGCCAGCAGCTTAGGAGGGGATCGGACTGAAGCTTTCTTT
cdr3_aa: CASSLGGDRTEAFF

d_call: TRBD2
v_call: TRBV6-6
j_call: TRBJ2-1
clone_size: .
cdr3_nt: TGTGCCAGCAGACCAGCGGGAAGCTCCTACAATGAGCAGTTCTTC
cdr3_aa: CASRPAGSSYNEQFF

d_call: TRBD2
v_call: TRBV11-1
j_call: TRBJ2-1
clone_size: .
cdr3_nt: TGTGCCAGCAGCTCGTGGACTAGCCCCTACAATGAGCAGTTCTTC
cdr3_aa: CASSSWTSPYNEQFF

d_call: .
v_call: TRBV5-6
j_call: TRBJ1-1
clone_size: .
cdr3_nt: TGTGCCAGCAGCTTGGACGTAGTGAACACTGAAGCTTTCTTT
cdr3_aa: CASSLDVVNTEAFF

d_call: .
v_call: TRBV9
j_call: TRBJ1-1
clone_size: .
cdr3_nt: TGTGCCAGCAGCGTAGTGGGCGCTCTGAACACTGAAGCTTTCTTT
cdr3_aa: CASSVVGALNTEAFF

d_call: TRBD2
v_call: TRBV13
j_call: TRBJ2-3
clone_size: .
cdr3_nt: TGTGCCAGCAGCTACCGGACTAGCGAGGGCACAGATACGCAGTATTTT
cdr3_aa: CASSYRTSEGTDTQYF

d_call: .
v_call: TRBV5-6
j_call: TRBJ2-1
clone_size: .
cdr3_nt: TGTGCCAGCAGCTTTAGGGGTCTAGCGAGCTCCTACAATGAGCAGTTCTTC
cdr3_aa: CASSFRGLASSYNEQFF

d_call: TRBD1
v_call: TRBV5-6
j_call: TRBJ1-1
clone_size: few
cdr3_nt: TGTGCCAGCAGCTTGGTCCTGGGACAGTTCATGAACACTGAAGCTTTCTTT
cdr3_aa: CASSLVLGQFMNTEAFF